The 21 T cell receptor beta chains given below trace back to one sample, sequenced in a study of CD8+ T cells in alopecia areata. Extracted from the samples, RNA was reverse transcribed into cDNA to serve as the sequencing template. Assay: immunoSEQ multiplex PCR; the TCRdb copy retains only in-frame clones and omits some. The data hold 7,900 or so clones, with about 60% observed a single time. It was from alopecia areata patients that lesional scalp punch biopsies and peripheral blood were collected. The sequences come from skin, collected at week 0. The receptors were gathered from a human donor with alopecia areata.

This chain joins TRBV11-2 and TRBJ2-1, with D unresolved. Germline-derived CDR1 and CDR2 are SGHAT and FQNNGV. The V and J ends lost 4 bases and 9 bases respectively, with 10 bases between them. This CDR3 comprises 12 residues. The CDR3, as DNA: TGTGCCAGCAGCTCCCGACGGGCTGAGCAGTTCTTC. Its translation: CASSSRRAEQFF.

The V and J genes are TRBV6-1 and TRBJ2-7; D gene uncertain. This CDR3 region has 13 residues. Germline lookup yields CDR1 MNHNS and CDR2 SASEGT. V was pared by 3 bases and J by 3 bases, with 9 bases between. For the CDR3, the DNA is TGTGCCAGCAGTGACGCTCGAAGCTACGAGCAGTACTTC. This sequence encodes CASSDARSYEQYF.

This clone has only one observation. The genes are TRBV5-1 and TRBJ1-1; no reliable D call. The CDR3 extends over 13 amino acids. Looked up from germline, CDR1 is SGHRS and CDR2 is YFSETQ. The V gene lost 1 base and the J gene lost 2 bases, with 6 bases spanning the gap. The CDR3 nucleotides read TGCGCCAGCAGCTTGTACATCAACACTGAAGCTTTCTTT. The encoded protein is CASSLYINTEAFF.

The rearrangement links TRBV27 to TRBJ1-3; TRBD1 might be the D (6 bases). With 6 bases removed from V and 4 bases from J, the gap between germline ends came to 13 bases. The germline CDR1 and CDR2 sequences are MNHEY and SMNVEV (reference sequence). This CDR3 spans 14 amino acids. The CDR3 sequence is CASSPQGSGNTIYF. CDR3 DNA: TGTGCCAGCAGCCCACAGGGATCCGGAAACACCATATATTTT.

The chain combines TRBV27 with TRBJ2-5, with 7 positions matching TRBD2. The trim removed 7 bases at V and 1 base at J, leaving 3 bases unmatched. CDR3 length equals 13 residues. Germline V gene data show CDR1 as MNHEY and CDR2 as SMNVEV (reference sequence). The DNA for the CDR3 is TGTGCCAGCAAGGCGGGGGTCCAAGAGACCCAGTACTTC. It translates to CASKAGVQETQYF.

This clone showed up just a few times. The V call is TRBV27, the J call TRBJ1-2; D remains ambiguous. CDR1 is MNHEY and CDR2 is SMNVEV in the germline V gene (reference sequence). The CDR3 totals 13 residues. Trimming pared 5 bases from V and 5 bases from J, leaving 12 bases between. The CDR3 here is CASSTRIGYGYTF. The DNA for the CDR3 is TGTGCCAGCAGTACGAGGATCGGTTATGGCTACACCTTC.

This rearrangement joins TRBV7-9 to TRBJ2-7; 9 nucleotides agree with TRBD2. Trimming at V came to 4 bases and at J to 6 bases, leaving 7 bases not matched to a gene. The CDR3 length is 14 residues. Looked up from germline, CDR1 is SEHNR and CDR2 is FQNEAQ (reference sequence). In DNA form, the CDR3 reads TGTGCCAGCAGCTCGTATAGCGGGAGAGGCGAGCAGTACTTC. It yields the protein CASSSYSGRGEQYF. Full variable domain (remainder filled in from reference TRBV7-9 and TRBJ2-7): DTGVSQNPRHKITKRGQNVTFRCDPISEHNRLYWYRQTLGQGPEFLTYFQNEAQLEKSRLLSDRFSAERPKGSFSTLEIQRTEQGDSAMYLCASSSYSGRGEQYFGPGTRLTVT.

The table lists this clone with a count of one. The rearrangement links TRBV19 to TRBJ2-3; D remains ambiguous. The CDR3 runs to 12 residues. The germline CDR1 and CDR2 sequences are LNHDA and SQIVND (reference sequence). Trimming stripped 7 bases from V and 9 bases from J, with 14 bases between. The CDR3 reads CASTNIGWTQYF. In DNA, the CDR3 is TGTGCCAGTACCAACATAGGTTGGACGCAGTATTTT. Filled out from reference TRBV19 and TRBJ2-3, the complete variable domain reads DGGITQSPKYLFRKEGQNVTLSCEQNLNHDAMYWYRQDPGQGLRLIYYSQIVNDFQKGDIAEGYSVSREKKESFPLTVTSAQKNPTAFYLCASTNIGWTQYFGPGTRLTVL.

This rearrangement joins TRBV6-5 to TRBJ1-5; D not resolved. Germline assignment: CDR1 MNHEY and CDR2 SVGAGI. V was clipped by 4 bases and J by 4 bases, with 11 bases between them. This CDR3 contains 14 residues. CDR3 protein: CASSSRTGNQPQHF. The CDR3 DNA sequence: TGTGCCAGCAGTTCGCGGACGGGTAATCAGCCCCAGCATTTT.

V and J are TRBV30 and TRBJ1-2, with D tentatively TRBD1 (5 bases). The CDR3 is made up of 12 amino acids. CDR1 GTSNPN and CDR2 SVGIG come from the germline V gene (reference sequence). Trimming stripped 5 bases from V and 5 bases from J, with 12 bases between. The CDR3 nucleotides are TGTGCCTGGGCCCAGGGACGGTATGGCTACACCTTC. Translating it yields CAWAQGRYGYTF.

The chain couples TRBV5-1 to TRBJ2-5; 10 bases match TRBD2. The closer fit of TRBJ2-7 to the DNA end suggests the J call may be wrong. The CDR3 length is 12 residues. CDR1 is SGHRS, CDR2 YFSETQ, per germline. DNA of the CDR3: TGCGCCAGCTCTAGCGGGAGTTACGAGCAGTACTTC. It yields the protein CASSSGSYEQYF.

This clone has just a few counts. The chain combines TRBV30 with TRBJ2-5; D may be TRBD1 (6 bases). V dropped 0 bases and J dropped 7 bases, with 12 bases sitting between them. The CDR3 contains 13 residues. Germline V gene sequence: CDR1 GTSNPN, CDR2 SVGIG (reference sequence). The CDR3 DNA sequence: TGTGCCTGGAGTGTCGGGACATCCGGGACCCAGTACTTC. This translates into CAWSVGTSGTQYF.

The chain links TRBV4-1 to TRBJ2-1; TRBD2 might be the D (7 bases). This CDR3 comprises 17 residues. V lost 7 bases, J lost 7 bases, and 26 bases lay in between. Germline CDR1 reads MGHRA; CDR2 reads YSYEKL. CDR3 sequence reads: CASKGGRSELARNEQFF. DNA of the CDR3: TGCGCCAGCAAGGGGGGTCGGTCTGAACTAGCGAGGAATGAGCAGTTCTTC.

The chain carries TRBV19 and TRBJ1-4; tentative D call: TRBD1 (5 bases). V gave up 3 bases and J gave up 6 bases, with 11 bases separating them. Per the germline V gene, CDR1 is LNHDA and CDR2 is SQIVND (reference sequence). The length of the CDR3 is 14 residues. The CDR3 bases are TGTGCCAGTAGTATCGACCAGGGTTATGAAAAACTGTTTTTT. This codes for CASSIDQGYEKLFF.

This chain connects TRBV30 to TRBJ2-3; 11 nucleotides line up with TRBD2. CDR1 is GTSNPN and CDR2 is SVGIG in the germline V gene (reference sequence). This CDR3 is built from 16 residues. Trimming cost V 0 bases and J 5 bases; bases outside gene matches: 7. CDR3 in amino acids: CAWSVKLAGVLDTQYF. DNA of the CDR3: TGTGCCTGGAGTGTAAAACTAGCGGGAGTATTAGATACGCAGTATTTT. The whole variable domain, remainder taken from reference TRBV30 and TRBJ2-3, is SQTIHQWPATLVQPVGSPLSLECTVEGTSNPNLYWYRQAAGRGLQLLFYSVGIGQISSEVPQNLSASRPQDRQFILSSKKLLLSDSGFYLCAWSVKLAGVLDTQYFGPGTRLTVL.

This rearrangement joins TRBV13 to TRBJ2-2, with D perhaps TRBD1 or TRBD2 (6 bases each). Trimming left V 1 base short and J 6 bases short, with 18 bases between. From germline, CDR1 is PRHDT and CDR2 FYEKMQ (reference sequence). The CDR3 totals 17 residues. CDR3 in amino acids: CASSLVFGGQASGELFF. DNA of the CDR3: TGTGCCAGCAGCTTAGTGTTTGGGGGGCAGGCCTCCGGGGAGCTGTTTTTT. Together with reference TRBV13 and TRBJ2-2, the CDR3 gives the full variable domain: AAGVIQSPRHLIKEKRETATLKCYPIPRHDTVYWYQQGPGQDPQFLISFYEKMQSDKGSIPDRFSAQQFSDYHSELNMSSLELGDSALYFCASSLVFGGQASGELFFGEGSRLTVL.

The V gene is TRBV2, the J gene TRBJ2-2; D ambiguous. The CDR3 is 13 residues long. CDR1 and CDR2 (germline): SNHLY, FYNNEI. CDR3 region: CASVPTLSGELFF. The CDR3 nucleotides read TGTGCTTCGGTCCCCACTCTATCCGGGGAGCTGTTTTTT.

The gene calls are TRBV9 and TRBJ2-7; 9 nucleotides agree with TRBD2. The CDR3 length is 18 residues. The germline CDR1 and CDR2 sequences are SGDLS and YYNGEE. V gave up 2 bases and J gave up 4 bases; unmatched junction bases: 16. In DNA form, the CDR3 reads TGTGCCAGCAGCGTGCGGGTAGCGGGAGCGTGGGGATCGTACGAGCAGTACTTC. Translating it yields CASSVRVAGAWGSYEQYF.

This clone showed up just a few times. V and J are TRBV5-1 and TRBJ2-2; 10 bases align to TRBD1. CDR1 and CDR2 (germline): SGHRS, YFSETQ. V trimming: 4 bases; J trimming: 1 base; junction bases outside the gene matches: 4. The CDR3 contains 16 residues. The CDR3 nucleotides are TGCGCCAGCAGCGCAGGACAGGGGGGGAACACCGGGGAGCTGTTTTTT. It encodes CASSAGQGGNTGELFF.

This chain joins TRBV6-4 and TRBJ2-7; 8 positions match TRBD1. Germline V gene sequence: CDR1 MRHNA, CDR2 SNTAGT. V shed 11 bases, J shed 3 bases, and the junction held 6 bases outside the gene matches. The CDR3 covers 12 residues. The CDR3 is CAGTGTGYEQYF. DNA for the CDR3: TGTGCCGGAACCGGGACAGGCTACGAGCAGTACTTC.

This clone was detected only a few times. The chain joins TRBV29-1 to TRBJ2-7; tentative D call: TRBD2 (5 bases). The V end lost 4 bases, the J end lost 1 base, and 11 bases lay between the germline ends. This CDR3 has 13 residues. The V gene's germline CDR1 is SQVTM and CDR2 ANQGSEA. The CDR3 loop is CSVGGMGSYEQYF. Here the CDR3 DNA reads TGCAGCGTTGGAGGGATGGGGTCCTACGAGCAGTACTTC.